This entry describes one TCR beta chain. Ages ranged from about 18 to 89 years, with residence in 24 US areas. This sample stems from a study of blood T cell repertoires in COVID-19. Per the study methods: Amplified reference gene primers provided the basis for estimating nucleated cell counts. Measured with immunoSEQ multiplex PCR; TCRdb has only the in-frame clones, and not every one. D and trimming come from the DNA, and the V and J calls and clone size come from that table. This sample carries about 270,000 clones, under 95% of them seen once, and the ten largest clones take 2.8%. CDR3 length equals 15 residues. V was clipped by 2 bases and J by 10 bases, with 15 bases between them. Per the germline V gene, CDR1 is PRHDT and CDR2 is FYEKMQ (reference sequence).

Material: PBMCs or T cells enriched from blood (not recorded which). The rearrangement uses TRBV13 and TRBJ1-6, with D tentatively TRBD1 (5 bases). The TCR sequence derives from a middle-aged man who had been exposed to COVID-19. The CDR3 is CASSLNVDPGSPLHF. Here the CDR3 DNA reads TGTGCCAGCAGCTTAAATGTGGACCCAGGGTCACCCCTCCACTTT.